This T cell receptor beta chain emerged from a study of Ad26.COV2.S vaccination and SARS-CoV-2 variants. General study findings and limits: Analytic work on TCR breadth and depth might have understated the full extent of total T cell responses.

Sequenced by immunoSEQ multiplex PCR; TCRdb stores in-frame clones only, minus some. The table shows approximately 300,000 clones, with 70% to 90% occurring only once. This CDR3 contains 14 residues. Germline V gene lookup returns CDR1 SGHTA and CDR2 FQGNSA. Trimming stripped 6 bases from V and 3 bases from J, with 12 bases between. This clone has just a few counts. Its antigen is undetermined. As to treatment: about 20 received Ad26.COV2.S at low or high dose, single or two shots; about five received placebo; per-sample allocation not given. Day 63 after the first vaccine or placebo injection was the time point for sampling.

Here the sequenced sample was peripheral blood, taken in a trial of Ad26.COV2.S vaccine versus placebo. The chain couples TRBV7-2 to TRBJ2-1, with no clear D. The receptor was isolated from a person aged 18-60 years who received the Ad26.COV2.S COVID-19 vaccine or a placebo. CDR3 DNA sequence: TGTGCCAGCAGATCTCCGGCAGTCTACAATGAGCAGTTCTTC. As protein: CASRSPAVYNEQFF.